Below are 24 T cell receptor beta chains sequenced from a single sample in a study of T cells after posttransplantation cyclophosphamide. Clones were sequenced by immunoSEQ multiplex PCR, and TCRdb holds only the in-frame ones, with some missing. The data show 30,000 or so clones, none appearing only once, with around 5% held by the ten largest. Sequencing was performed on PBMCs. These receptors all stem from a woman aged 25 to 39 in good health and a related stem cell transplant donor.

This clone has ten or more counts. This chain uses TRBV9 with TRBJ2-1; the D is unclear. Germline CDR1 SGDLS, CDR2 YYNGEE. V dropped 0 bases and J dropped 0 bases, with 10 bases sitting between them. The CDR3 is 16 residues long. In DNA form, the CDR3 reads TGTGCCAGCAGCGTAGCAGGCCTCGGCTCCTACAATGAGCAGTTCTTC. Residues: CASSVAGLGSYNEQFF. The whole variable domain, filled in from reference TRBV9 and TRBJ2-1, reads DSGVTQTPKHLITATGQRVTLRCSPRSGDLSVYWYQQSLDQGLQFLIQYYNGEERAKGNILERFSAQQFPDLHSELNLSSLELGDSALYFCASSVAGLGSYNEQFFGPGTRLTVL.

This clone occurred many times. V gene TRBV2 combines with J gene TRBJ1-1, with D possibly being TRBD1 (5 bases). Germline CDR1 SNHLY, CDR2 FYNNEI. The CDR3 has 12 residues. The V gene lost 5 bases and the J gene lost 11 bases, with 15 bases spanning the gap. CDR3: CASSLPGSRAFF. The DNA for the CDR3 is TGTGCCAGCAGTTTACCAGGGAGTAGGGCTTTCTTT.

This clone was counted many times. V usage is TRBV6-2 or TRBV6-3 and J usage is TRBJ1-6; TRBD1 is a possible D gene (6 bases). The CDR3 runs to 14 residues. Germline CDR1 MNHEY, CDR2 SVGEGT. V was clipped by 6 bases and J by 12 bases, with 18 bases between them. The CDR3, as DNA: TGTGCCAGCAGCGCCGCGGGACATCTGGTACCCCTCCACTTT. It encodes CASSAAGHLVPLHF.

This clone was observed a few times. The chain uses TRBV12-3 or TRBV12-4 and TRBJ2-5, with D possibly matching TRBD2 (6 bases). CDR3 length equals 13 residues. The V gene lost 7 bases and the J gene lost 2 bases, with 11 bases spanning the gap. CDR3 amino acids: CASIRAGQETQYF. For the CDR3, the DNA is TGTGCCAGCATCCGGGCGGGGCAAGAGACCCAGTACTTC.

V is TRBV11-2 and J is TRBJ2-2; 7 positions agree with TRBD1. The length of the CDR3 is 14 residues. The junction had 5 bases not matched to a gene; V was cut back by 4 bases and J by 6 bases. The germline V gene encodes CDR1 SGHAT and CDR2 FQNNGV. The CDR3 DNA reads TGTGCCAGCAGCTCACTCCAGGGGGCCGGGGAGCTGTTTTTT. It yields the protein CASSSLQGAGELFF.

This clone was seen a few times. This rearrangement joins TRBV27 to TRBJ2-7, with a tentative D call TRBD1 (6 bases). The CDR3 is made up of 16 amino acids. Between the trimmed V and J ends, which lost 0 bases and 5 bases, there was a span of 17 bases. Germline values: CDR1 MNHEY, CDR2 SMNVEV (reference sequence). The CDR3 sequence: CASSLSGPGEADEQYF. In DNA, the CDR3 is TGTGCCAGCAGTTTATCGGGTCCAGGGGAAGCCGACGAGCAGTACTTC.

This clone was recorded at least ten times. This sequence joins TRBV19 and TRBJ1-2, with D possibly TRBD1 on 6 matching bases. Per germline, CDR1 LNHDA and CDR2 SQIVND (reference sequence). V gave up 3 bases and J gave up 3 bases, with 11 bases separating them. The CDR3 loop spans 14 amino acids. In DNA, the CDR3 is TGTGCCAGTAGTATTGGGACAAGAGACTATGGCTACACCTTC. Protein sequence: CASSIGTRDYGYTF.

This clone showed up many times. The genes are TRBV6-4 and TRBJ2-1; 8 bases match TRBD2. The CDR3 is 15 residues long. V lost 6 bases, J lost 7 bases, and 11 bases stayed unmatched. From germline, CDR1 is MRHNA and CDR2 SNTAGT. The CDR3 region has the DNA TGTGCCAGCAGGGACCTAGCGGGTACGTTAAATGAGCAGTTCTTC. It encodes CASRDLAGTLNEQFF.

This clone has a count of ten or more. This chain uses TRBV5-5 with TRBJ2-7; 11 positions agree with TRBD1. There are 15 residues in the CDR3. The germline CDR1 and CDR2 sequences are SGHKS and YYEKEE (reference sequence). J lost 4 bases, V lost 0 bases, and 3 bases had no gene match. The CDR3 DNA reads TGTGCCAGCAGCTTGGGGACAGGGGGCGGATACGAGCAGTACTTC. It encodes CASSLGTGGGYEQYF.

This clone was recorded at least ten times. The gene calls are TRBV7-3 and TRBJ2-2, with TRBD2 matching 9 bases. V was clipped by 3 bases and J by 7 bases; unmatched bases: 6. This CDR3 has 15 amino acids. The germline V gene encodes CDR1 SGHTA and CDR2 FQGTGA. CDR3 sequence: CASSLISGGVGELFF. CDR3 in DNA: TGTGCCAGCAGCTTGATTAGCGGGGGCGTCGGGGAGCTGTTTTTT.

This clone was detected a few times. V gene TRBV7-3 combines with J gene TRBJ2-6, with D hard to call. The CDR3 contains 14 residues. V was pared by 5 bases and J by 4 bases, with 9 bases between. In germline, CDR1 is SGHTA, CDR2 FQGTGA. CDR3 sequence: CASSPLGGANVLTF. The CDR3 DNA follows: TGTGCCAGCAGCCCCCTCGGGGGGGCCAACGTCCTGACTTTC.

This sequence joins TRBV9 and TRBJ2-3, with D possibly matching TRBD1 (7 bases). Germline CDR1 and CDR2: SGDLS and YYNGEE. The ends were cut back, 9 bases at V and 1 base at J, with 21 bases in the middle. The CDR3 contains 16 residues. The CDR3 protein is CATSYGGGEGTDTQYF. CDR3 nucleotide sequence: TGTGCCACATCATATGGAGGGGGCGAGGGCACAGATACGCAGTATTTT.

This clone was found many times. The V and J genes are TRBV15 and TRBJ1-1, with a tentative D call TRBD1 (6 bases). The V and J ends lost 0 bases and 10 bases respectively, with 15 bases between them. CDR3 size: 14 residues. CDR1 is LNHNV and CDR2 is YYDKDF in the germline V gene (reference sequence). The CDR3 bases are TGTGCCACCAGCAGAGAAATCCAGGGGAGAGTAGCTTTCTTT. Protein: CATSREIQGRVAFF.

The chain is built from TRBV30 and TRBJ1-2; 10 bases are shared with TRBD1. This CDR3 has 15 residues. Germline assignment: CDR1 GTSNPN and CDR2 SVGIG (reference sequence). The junction had 7 bases not matched to a gene; V was cut back by 0 bases and J by 6 bases. DNA for the CDR3: TGTGCCTGGAGTGTACCTGGGACAGGGGCCCATGGCTACACCTTC. This sequence encodes CAWSVPGTGAHGYTF.

This clone was seen only a few times. This chain links TRBV5-1 with TRBJ2-3, with D tentatively TRBD2 (6 bases). The CDR3 is 15 residues long. The germline V gene has CDR1 SGHRS and CDR2 YFSETQ. With 0 bases removed from V and 6 bases from J, the gap between germline ends came to 14 bases. CDR3 coding DNA: TGCGCCAGCAGCTTGGGCGGGGAGAGGCGGGATACGCAGTATTTT. Translated, it gives CASSLGGERRDTQYF.

CDR3 DNA: TGTGCCAGCAGCTTAGATACTTTAGAGACCCAGTACTTC. It encodes CASSLDTLETQYF. The chain joins TRBV7-7 to TRBJ2-5; D unresolved. The V end lost 1 base, the J end lost 4 bases, and 7 bases lay between the germline ends. Germline CDR1 SSHAT, CDR2 FNYEAQ (reference sequence). The CDR3 runs to 13 residues.

A few counts support this clone. The chain uses TRBV2 and TRBJ1-2; TRBD1 aligns across 8 bases. J was trimmed by 7 bases and V by 0 bases; bases with no gene match: 4. Germline V CDR1 and CDR2: SNHLY, FYNNEI. This CDR3 has 14 amino acids. CDR3 nucleotide sequence: TGTGCCAGCAGTGAAGCCCGACAGGGGAGTGGCTACACCTTC. This sequence encodes CASSEARQGSGYTF.

At least ten counts were recorded for this clone. The junction and the germline gene differ at one end; a read error may be behind it. The rearrangement joins TRBV6-5 to TRBJ1-2; 7 bases align to TRBD1. The germline gives CDR1 MNHEY, CDR2 SVGAGI. This CDR3 is built from 13 residues. Written as DNA, the CDR3 is TGTGCCAGCAGCCCTACCCGAGAACGGGACAGAGACTTC. Translated: CASSPTRERDRDF.

This clone was observed many times. The V gene is TRBV7-2, the J gene TRBJ2-5; no reliable D call. The germline V gene encodes CDR1 SGHTA and CDR2 FQGNSA. V was pared by 5 bases and J by 5 bases, with 9 bases between. The CDR3 runs to 12 residues. In nucleotides, the CDR3 is TGTGCCAGCAGCGTTTATCGGGAGACCCAGTACTTC. As protein: CASSVYRETQYF.

CDR3 sequence reads: CASSPRRFSNQPQHF. The CDR3 region has the DNA TGTGCCAGCTCACCACGCAGATTTAGCAATCAGCCCCAGCATTTT. The J gene is TRBJ1-5, the V gene TRBV18, with D uncertain. This CDR3 has 15 amino acids. Germline lookup yields CDR1 KGHSH and CDR2 LQKENI. Trimming cost V 1 base and J 0 bases, with 7 bases left between them.

The chain carries TRBV4-1 and TRBJ2-5; 12 positions match TRBD2. The CDR3 has 16 amino acids. CDR1 and CDR2 (germline): MGHRA, YSYEKL. J was trimmed by 1 base and V by 1 base; bases with no gene match: 1. DNA for the CDR3: TGCGCCAGCAGCCAAGGGACTAGCGGGACCCAAGAGACCCAGTACTTC. Encoded protein: CASSQGTSGTQETQYF.

This clone came up a few times. This sequence joins TRBV19 and TRBJ2-5, with TRBD1 as a possible D gene (6 bases). V was clipped by 4 bases and J by 4 bases, with 13 bases between them. This CDR3 is 14 amino acids long. The germline gives CDR1 LNHDA, CDR2 SQIVND (reference sequence). The CDR3, as DNA: TGTGCCAGTAGTAATACCGGGACAATAGAGACCCAGTACTTC. It specifies CASSNTGTIETQYF.

This clone was observed many times. This chain connects TRBV4-2 to TRBJ1-2; 10 bases are a match to TRBD1. Germline assignment: CDR1 LGHNA and CDR2 YNFKEQ. The CDR3 is made up of 17 amino acids. Trimming cost V 6 bases and J 4 bases; bases outside gene matches: 14. CDR3 protein: CASSSPGTGVDSYGYTF. The CDR3 region has the DNA TGTGCCAGCAGTAGTCCCGGGACAGGGGTCGATTCCTATGGCTACACCTTC.

V and J are TRBV5-4 and TRBJ2-3, with 9 bases identical to TRBD2. With 2 bases clipped from V and 0 bases from J, the junction kept 7 bases outside the gene matches. The CDR3 spans 17 residues. Germline CDR1 and CDR2: SGHNT and YYREEE (reference sequence). Here the CDR3 DNA reads TGTGCCAGCAGCTTCCCCAGCGGGGGGCCCAGCACAGATACGCAGTATTTT. This codes for CASSFPSGGPSTDTQYF.